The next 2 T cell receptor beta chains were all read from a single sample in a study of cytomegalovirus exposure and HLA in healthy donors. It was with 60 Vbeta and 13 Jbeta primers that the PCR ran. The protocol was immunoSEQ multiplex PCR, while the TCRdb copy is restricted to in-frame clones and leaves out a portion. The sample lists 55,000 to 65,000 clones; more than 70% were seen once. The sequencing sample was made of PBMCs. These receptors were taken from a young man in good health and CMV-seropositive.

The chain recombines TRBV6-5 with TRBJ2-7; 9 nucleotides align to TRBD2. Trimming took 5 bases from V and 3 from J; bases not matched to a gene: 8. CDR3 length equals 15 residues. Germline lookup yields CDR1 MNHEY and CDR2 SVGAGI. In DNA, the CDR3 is TGTGCCAGCAGTCTGGATAGCGGGGGTATCTACGAGCAGTACTTC. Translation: CASSLDSGGIYEQYF.

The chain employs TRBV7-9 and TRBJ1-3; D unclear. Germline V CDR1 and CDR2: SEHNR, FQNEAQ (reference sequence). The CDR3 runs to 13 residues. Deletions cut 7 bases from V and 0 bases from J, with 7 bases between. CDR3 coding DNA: TGTGCCAGCACCCACAGCTCTGGAAACACCATATATTTT. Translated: CASTHSSGNTIYF. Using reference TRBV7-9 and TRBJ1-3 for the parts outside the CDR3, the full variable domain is DTGVSQNPRHKITKRGQNVTFRCDPISEHNRLYWYRQTLGQGPEFLTYFQNEAQLEKSRLLSDRFSAERPKGSFSTLEIQRTEQGDSAMYLCASTHSSGNTIYFGEGSWLTVV.